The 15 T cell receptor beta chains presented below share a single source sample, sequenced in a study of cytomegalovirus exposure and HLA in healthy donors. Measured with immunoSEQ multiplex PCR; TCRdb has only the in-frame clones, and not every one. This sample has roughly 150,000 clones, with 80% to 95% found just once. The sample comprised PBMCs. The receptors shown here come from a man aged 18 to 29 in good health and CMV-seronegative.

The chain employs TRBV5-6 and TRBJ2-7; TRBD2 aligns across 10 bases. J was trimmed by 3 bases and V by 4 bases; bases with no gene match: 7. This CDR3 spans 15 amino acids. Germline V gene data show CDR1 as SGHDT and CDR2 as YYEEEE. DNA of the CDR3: TGTGCCAGCAGCCCTAGGACTAGCGGAGGCTACGAGCAGTACGTC. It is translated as CASSPRTSGGYEQYV.

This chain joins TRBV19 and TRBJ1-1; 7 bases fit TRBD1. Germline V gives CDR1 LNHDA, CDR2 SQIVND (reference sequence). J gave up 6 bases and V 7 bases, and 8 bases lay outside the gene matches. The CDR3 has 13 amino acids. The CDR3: CASNRDRDAEAFF. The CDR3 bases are TGTGCCAGTAATCGTGACAGGGACGCTGAAGCTTTCTTT.

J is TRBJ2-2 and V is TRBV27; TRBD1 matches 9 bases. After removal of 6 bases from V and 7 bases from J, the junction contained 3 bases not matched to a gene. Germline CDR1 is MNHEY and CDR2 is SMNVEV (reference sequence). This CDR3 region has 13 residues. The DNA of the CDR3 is TGTGCCAGCAGACAGGGGGCCGGCGGGGAGCTGTTTTTT. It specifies CASRQGAGGELFF.

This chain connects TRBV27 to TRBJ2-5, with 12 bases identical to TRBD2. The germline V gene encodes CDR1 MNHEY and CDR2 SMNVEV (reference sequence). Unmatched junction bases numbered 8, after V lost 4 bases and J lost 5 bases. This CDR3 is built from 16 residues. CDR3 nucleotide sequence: TGTGCCAGCAGTTCCCCCCTAGCGGGAGGGCGGGAGACCCAGTACTTC. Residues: CASSSPLAGGRETQYF.

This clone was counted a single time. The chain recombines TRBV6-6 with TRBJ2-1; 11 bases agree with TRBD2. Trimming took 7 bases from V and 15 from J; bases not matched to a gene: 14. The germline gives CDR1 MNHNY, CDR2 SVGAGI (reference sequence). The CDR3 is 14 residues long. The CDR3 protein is CASTSGTSGGFGFF. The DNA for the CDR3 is TGTGCCAGCACCTCCGGGACTAGCGGTGGGTTTGGGTTCTTC.

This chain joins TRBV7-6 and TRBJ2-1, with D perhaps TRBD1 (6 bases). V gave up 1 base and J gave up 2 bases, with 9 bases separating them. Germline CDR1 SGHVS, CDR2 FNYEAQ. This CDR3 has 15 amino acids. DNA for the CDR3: TGTGCCAGCAGCTTAGTCACAGGGCCCTACAATGAGCAGTTCTTC. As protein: CASSLVTGPYNEQFF.

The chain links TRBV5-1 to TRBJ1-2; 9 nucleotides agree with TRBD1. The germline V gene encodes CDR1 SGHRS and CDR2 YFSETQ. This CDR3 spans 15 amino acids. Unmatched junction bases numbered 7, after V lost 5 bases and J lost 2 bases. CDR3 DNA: TGCGCCAGCAGTTCCGGACAGGGGAGGAACTATGGCTACACCTTC. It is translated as CASSSGQGRNYGYTF.

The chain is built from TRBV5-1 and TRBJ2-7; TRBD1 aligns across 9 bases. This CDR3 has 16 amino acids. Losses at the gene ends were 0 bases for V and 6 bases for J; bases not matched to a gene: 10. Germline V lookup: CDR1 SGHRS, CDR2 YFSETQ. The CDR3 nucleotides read TGCGCCAGCAGCTTGGCCGGCGGGACAGGGACGAGCGAGCAGTACTTC. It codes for CASSLAGGTGTSEQYF.

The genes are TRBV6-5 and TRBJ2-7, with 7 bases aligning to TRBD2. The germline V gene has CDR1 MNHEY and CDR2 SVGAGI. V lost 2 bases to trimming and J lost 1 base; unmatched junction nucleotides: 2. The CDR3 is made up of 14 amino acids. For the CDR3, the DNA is TGTGCCAGCAGTTACCGCGGGGGATCCTACGAGCAGTACTTC. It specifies CASSYRGGSYEQYF.

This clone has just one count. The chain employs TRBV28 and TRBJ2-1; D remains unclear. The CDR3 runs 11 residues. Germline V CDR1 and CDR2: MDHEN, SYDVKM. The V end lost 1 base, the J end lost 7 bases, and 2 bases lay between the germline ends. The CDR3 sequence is CASSLSNEQFF. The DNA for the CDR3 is TGTGCCAGCAGTTTATCTAATGAGCAGTTCTTC.

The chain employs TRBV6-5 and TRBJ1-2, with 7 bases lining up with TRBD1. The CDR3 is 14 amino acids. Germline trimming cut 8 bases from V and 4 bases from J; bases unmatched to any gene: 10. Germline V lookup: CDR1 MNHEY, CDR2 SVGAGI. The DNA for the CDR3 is TGTGCCAGCCAACCCCGGGCAGGGGGCTATGGCTACACCTTC. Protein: CASQPRAGGYGYTF.

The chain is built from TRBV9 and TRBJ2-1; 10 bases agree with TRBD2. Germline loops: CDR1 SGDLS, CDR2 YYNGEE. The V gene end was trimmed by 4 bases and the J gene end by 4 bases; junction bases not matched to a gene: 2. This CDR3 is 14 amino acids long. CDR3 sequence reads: CASSPSGRYNEQFF. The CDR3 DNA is TGTGCCAGCAGCCCTAGCGGGAGATACAATGAGCAGTTCTTC.

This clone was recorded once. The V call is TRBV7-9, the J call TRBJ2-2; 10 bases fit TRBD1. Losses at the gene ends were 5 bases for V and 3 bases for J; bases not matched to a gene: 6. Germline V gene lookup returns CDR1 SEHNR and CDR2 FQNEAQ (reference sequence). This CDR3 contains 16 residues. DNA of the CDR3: TGTGCCAGCAGCCCAAGACAGGGGGCGTACACCGGGGAGCTGTTTTTT. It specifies CASSPRQGAYTGELFF.

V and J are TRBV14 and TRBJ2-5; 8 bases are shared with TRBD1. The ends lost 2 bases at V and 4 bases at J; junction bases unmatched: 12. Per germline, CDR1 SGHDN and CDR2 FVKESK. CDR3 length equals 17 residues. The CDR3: CASSQYPQGALSETQYF. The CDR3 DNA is TGTGCCAGCAGCCAATACCCCCAGGGGGCTTTATCAGAGACCCAGTACTTC.

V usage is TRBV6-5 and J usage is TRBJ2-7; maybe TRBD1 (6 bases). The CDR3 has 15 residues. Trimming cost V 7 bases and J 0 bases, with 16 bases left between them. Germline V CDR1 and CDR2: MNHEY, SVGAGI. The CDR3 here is CASTNGPRGSYEQYF. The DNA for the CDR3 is TGTGCCAGCACCAACGGCCCCAGGGGCTCCTACGAGCAGTACTTC.